The rows below give T cell receptor beta chains drawn from one sample of a study of human T cells and chemical hapten exposure. TCRdb re-called the RACE reads through MiXCR, storing one row per CDR3 protein. The data show 65,000 to 100,000 distinct CDR3 sequences, about 6.3% seen once. This material consisted of whole blood, taken in connection with sensitization to the hapten diphenylcyclopropenone (DPC). The receptor source for this set is a woman aged 30 to 39 with alopecia areata. Some clones in this sample may be carry-over from other donors' samples. The CDR3 runs from the conserved cysteine through the conserved F or W. A D gene is named only where the DNA matches it firmly. Rows give clone size only sometimes, using once, few, many, or a class for an expanded clone.

D gene	V gene	clone size	CDR3 length	J gene	CDR3 protein	CDR3 DNA
TRBD1	TRBV18	many	15	TRBJ2-2	CASSSGQGNTGELFF	TGTGCCAGCTCTTCGGGACAGGGAAACACCGGGGAGCTGTTTTTT
.	TRBV29-1	many	14	TRBJ2-2	CSVDRGSNTGELFF	TGCAGCGTTGACCGAGGATCGAACACCGGGGAGCTGTTTTTT
TRBD1	TRBV30	many	17	TRBJ2-1	CAWTPARTGVTYNEQFF	TGTGCCTGGACTCCCGCGAGGACAGGGGTTACCTACAATGAGCAGTTCTTC
.	TRBV29-1	few	13	TRBJ2-6	CSVLEFGANVLTF	TGCAGCGTTTTAGAATTCGGGGCCAACGTCCTGACTTTC
.	TRBV20-1	.	13	TRBJ2-7	CSARETNTYEQYF	TGCAGTGCTAGGGAGACAAATACCTACGAGCAGTACTTC
TRBD1	TRBV6-1	many	16	TRBJ1-4	CASSEQGTATNEKLFF	TGTGCCAGCAGTGAGCAAGGGACAGCAACTAATGAAAAACTGTTTTTT
.	TRBV29-1	.	13	TRBJ1-5	CSVLVVRDQPQNF	TGCAGCGTTTTAGTGGTGAGGGATCAGCCCCAGAATTTT
TRBD1	TRBV7-9	few	14	TRBJ1-2	CASSYTGENYGYTF	TGTGCCAGCAGCTATACAGGGGAGAACTATGGCTACACCTTC
TRBD1	TRBV6-6	.	18	TRBJ1-1	CASRLRPGTGGGWTEAFF	TGTGCCAGCAGGCTACGGCCCGGGACAGGGGGCGGATGGACTGAAGCTTTCTTT
.	TRBV29-1	many	13	TRBJ2-3	CSVVGQKTDTQYF	TGCAGCGTTGTGGGGCAGAAGACAGATACGCAGTATTTT
TRBD1	TRBV6-1	many	16	TRBJ1-1	CASCSGTATGGTEAFF	TGTGCCAGCTGTTCCGGGACAGCCACCGGTGGGACTGAAGCTTTCTTT
.	TRBV11-2	few	11	TRBJ1-1	CASSLKGGAFF	TGTGCCAGCAGCTTAAAGGGTGGAGCTTTCTTT
.	TRBV12-3/TRBV12-4	few	14	TRBJ1-2	CASTHGGGNYGYTF	TGTGCCAGCACCCACGGTGGGGGTAACTATGGCTACACCTTC
.	TRBV7-6	few	11	TRBJ2-1	CASSLNGEQFF	TGTGCCAGCAGCTTAAATGGTGAGCAGTTCTTC
.	TRBV6-1	.	14	TRBJ1-1	CASSDPTENTEAFF	TGTGCCAGCAGTGACCCGACAGAGAACACTGAAGCTTTCTTT
.	TRBV5-1	many	16	TRBJ1-6	CASSLESGARDSPLHF	TGCGCCAGCAGCTTAGAGTCGGGGGCGCGGGATTCACCCCTCCACTTT
.	TRBV12-3/TRBV12-4	many	12	TRBJ1-1	CASGVGNTEAFF	TGTGCCAGCGGGGTTGGGAACACTGAAGCTTTCTTT
.	TRBV7-6	.	15	TRBJ1-1	CASSLLLGANTEAFF	TGTGCCAGCAGCTTACTGCTGGGGGCGAACACTGAAGCTTTCTTT
TRBD2	TRBV30	few	16	TRBJ2-3	CAWSIQLAGSTDTQYF	TGTGCCTGGAGTATACAGCTAGCGGGGAGCACAGATACGCAGTATTTT
TRBD2	TRBV20-1	many	13	TRBJ2-4	CSARVASGYIQYF	TGCAGTGCTAGAGTAGCTAGCGGGTACATTCAGTACTTC
.	TRBV30	.	15	TRBJ1-6	CAWTLGGGYNSPLHF	TGTGCCTGGACATTGGGCGGCGGCTATAATTCACCCCTCCACTTT
.	TRBV12-3/TRBV12-4	few	13	TRBJ1-1	CASSLQTFGEAFF	TGTGCCAGCAGTTTACAAACATTTGGGGAAGCTTTCTTT
.	TRBV6-2/TRBV6-3	many	14	TRBJ2-7	CASSPIPGVGEQYF	TGTGCCAGCAGCCCCATTCCAGGGGTTGGGGAGCAGTACTTC
TRBD2	TRBV20-1	.	17	TRBJ2-1	CSARTPLAGETYNEQFF	TGCAGTGCTAGGACCCCATTAGCGGGGGAGACGTACAATGAGCAGTTCTTC
.	TRBV12-3/TRBV12-4	many	14	TRBJ1-6	CASSLQGTNSPLHF	TGTGCCAGCAGCCTGCAGGGGACTAATTCACCCCTCCACTTT
.	TRBV6-1	many	14	TRBJ2-3	CASSVLYETDTQYF	TGTGCCAGCAGTGTTCTGTATGAGACAGATACGCAGTATTTT
TRBD2	TRBV20-1	.	19	TRBJ2-3	CSARGGTSGGAWGTDTQYF	TGCAGTGCTAGAGGTGGGACTAGCGGGGGGGCCTGGGGTACAGATACGCAGTATTTT
.	TRBV12-3/TRBV12-4	many	13	TRBJ2-3	CASRPGSTDTQYF	TGTGCCAGCCGTCCGGGGAGCACAGATACGCAGTATTTT